This T cell receptor beta chain was recovered during a study of T cell responses to AZD1222 COVID-19 vaccine. This table comes from immunoSEQ multiplex PCR, and its TCRdb copy is limited to in-frame clones, with some not included. The sample records about 120,000 clones, around 91% being singletons. The V and J ends lost 4 bases and 4 bases, in that order; junction bases with no gene match: 8. Germline CDR1 and CDR2: LNHDA and SQIVND (reference sequence). The CDR3 contains 15 residues. This chain joins TRBV19 and TRBJ1-2, with TRBD1 identical over 8 bases. Sample: peripheral blood, taken on day 0 of AZD1222 vaccination. The source of this sequence is an adult in good health. The CDR3 sequence is CASSTDRVIGYGYTF. Here the CDR3 DNA reads TGTGCCAGTAGTACGGACAGGGTGATAGGCTATGGCTACACCTTC.